This T cell receptor (beta chain) is from a study of T-cell reconstitution after alpha-beta-depleted transplantation in children. The J segment lost 0 bases and the V segment lost 5 bases, leaving 4 bases of the junction unmatched. The CDR3 consists of 15 residues. In its sample, this clonotype was seen a few times. Preparing the TCRbeta library involved the use of unique molecular identifiers. TCRdb used MiXCR to reprocess the PCR reads, holding one entry per CDR3 protein. The top ten clones hold less than 5% of a sample with about 610,000 distinct CDR3 sequences, over 9.5% of them seen once. The sample was PBMCs from the stem cell graft donor, taken from the stem cell graft. The source is a human donor who donated a stem cell graft to a child with acute myeloid leukemia. V is TRBV12-3 or TRBV12-4 and J is TRBJ2-7, with TRBD2 matching 10 bases. The CDR3 DNA is TGTGCCAGCAGTGGGGGACTAGCGAACTCCTACGAGCAGTACTTC. Translating gives CASSGGLANSYEQYF.